This T cell receptor beta chain was recovered during a study of T cell responses to AZD1222 COVID-19 vaccine. This table comes from immunoSEQ multiplex PCR, and its TCRdb copy is limited to in-frame clones, with some not included. The sample yields over 150,000 clones, approximately 92% seen once. The germline gives CDR1 SGHTA, CDR2 FQGNSA. Trimming pared 0 bases from V and 9 bases from J, leaving 8 bases between. The CDR3 length is 13 residues. The rearrangement uses TRBV7-2 and TRBJ2-2; D remains ambiguous. This TCR derives from an adult in good health. The sequences come from peripheral blood, collected on day 0 of AZD1222 vaccination. CDR3 region: CASSLASGWELFF. In nucleotides, the CDR3 is TGTGCCAGCAGCTTAGCCTCGGGCTGGGAGCTGTTTTTT.